What follows are 24 T cell receptor beta chains derived from one specimen sequenced in a study of resident and recirculating memory T cells in vitiligo. Generated by immunoSEQ multiplex PCR, the TCRdb table keeps only in-frame clones and is missing some. Of around 78,000 clones in the sample, around 92% were seen once. Material: blood. Source of these receptors: a male donor with vitiligo.

This sequence joins TRBV6-5 and TRBJ1-1; TRBD1 agrees at 9 bases. V dropped 1 base and J dropped 3; count of bases not matched to a gene: 0. This CDR3 is 14 amino acids long. Germline CDR1 reads MNHEY; CDR2 reads SVGAGI. CDR3 loop: CASSYWTGDTEAFF. The CDR3 DNA reads as TGTGCCAGCAGTTACTGGACAGGGGACACTGAAGCTTTCTTT.

This clone was recorded once. The V call is TRBV11-2, the J call TRBJ2-7; 7 nucleotides line up with TRBD2. This CDR3 region has 16 residues. V lost 0 bases to trimming and J lost 3 bases; unmatched junction nucleotides: 8. CDR1 is SGHAT and CDR2 is FQNNGV in the germline V gene. The CDR3 region is CASSLDLEGGIYEQYF. The CDR3, as DNA: TGTGCCAGCAGCTTAGATCTAGAGGGAGGGATCTACGAGCAGTACTTC.

This clone has just one count. The chain is built from TRBV7-3 and TRBJ1-1; TRBD1 matches 7 bases. Germline CDR1 and CDR2: SGHTA and FQGTGA. Germline trimming cut 5 bases from V and 0 bases from J; bases unmatched to any gene: 9. The CDR3 is 16 residues long. CDR3 amino acids: CASSPSGQVLNTEAFF. As DNA, the CDR3 is TGTGCCAGCAGCCCTTCAGGACAGGTACTGAACACTGAAGCTTTCTTT.

As to this clone: The junction shows a germline mismatch at one end, possibly a read error. The rearrangement links TRBV7-2 to TRBJ2-7, with TRBD2 matching over 8 bases. Germline V gene sequence: CDR1 SGHTA, CDR2 FQGNSA. The CDR3 runs 15 residues. CDR3 in amino acids: CAGSQQSGGVNEQYF. The DNA of the CDR3 is TGTGCCGGCAGCCAACAGTCCGGGGGGGTCAACGAGCAGTACTTC.

The chain joins TRBV9 to TRBJ2-5; D perhaps matches TRBD2 (6 bases). Germline assignment: CDR1 SGDLS and CDR2 YYNGEE. This CDR3 is built from 17 residues. V was pared by 0 bases and J by 2 bases, with 17 bases between. CDR3 in amino acids: CASSVGRPASVQETQYF. CDR3 DNA: TGTGCCAGCAGCGTAGGCCGCCCGGCTAGCGTACAAGAGACCCAGTACTTC.

This clone has only one observation. This chain joins TRBV6-6 and TRBJ1-4; tentative D call: TRBD1 (6 bases). The ends were cut back, 3 bases at V and 2 bases at J, with 10 bases in the middle. This CDR3 region has 15 residues. Germline V CDR1 and CDR2: MNHNY, SVGAGI (reference sequence). The CDR3 coding sequence is TGTGCCAGCAGTTATCAGGGGAACACTAATGAAAAACTGTTTTTT. Amino acids: CASSYQGNTNEKLFF.

The chain joins TRBV7-8 to TRBJ2-1; 8 bases map to TRBD2. Per the germline V gene, CDR1 is SGHVS and CDR2 is FQNEAQ. CDR3 length equals 18 residues. V shed 0 bases, J shed 9 bases, and the junction held 16 bases outside the gene matches. The CDR3 is CASSLARVSGDFGVEQFF. The CDR3 DNA reads as TGTGCCAGCAGCTTAGCGAGAGTTAGCGGGGACTTTGGGGTTGAGCAGTTCTTC.

This chain links TRBV27 with TRBJ2-3, with D possibly being TRBD1 (6 bases). This CDR3 is built from 13 residues. Trimming removed 7 bases from V and 6 bases from J, with 14 bases in between. Germline CDR1 is MNHEY and CDR2 is SMNVEV (reference sequence). This chain's CDR3 is CASTAAQGDTQYF. Written as DNA, the CDR3 is TGTGCCAGCACAGCGGCCCAGGGGGATACGCAGTATTTT.

This clone was recorded only once. The V and J genes are TRBV11-2 and TRBJ2-1, with 14 bases fitting TRBD2. Germline-derived CDR1 and CDR2 are SGHAT and FQNNGV. V lost 6 bases, J lost 10 bases, and 5 bases stayed unmatched. The CDR3 totals 14 residues. The CDR3 DNA reads as TGTGCCAGCAGGGGACTAGCGGGAGTTTGGGAGCAGTTCTTC. It translates to CASRGLAGVWEQFF.

The chain has TRBV7-8 and TRBJ2-5; no clear D. Germline lookup yields CDR1 SGHVS and CDR2 FQNEAQ. V lost 1 base and J 2 bases, leaving 5 bases between the germline ends. This CDR3 contains 13 residues. CDR3 nucleotide sequence: TGTGCCAGCAGCTTAGGGCAGCAAGAGACCCAGTACTTC. It encodes CASSLGQQETQYF.

The V and J genes are TRBV6-1 and TRBJ2-7; 12 nucleotides match TRBD2. V dropped 5 bases and J dropped 3; count of bases not matched to a gene: 5. CDR3 length: 15 residues. Looked up from germline, CDR1 is MNHNS and CDR2 is SASEGT. The CDR3 region is CASSPWTSGNYEQYF. CDR3 DNA sequence: TGTGCCAGCAGTCCTTGGACTAGCGGGAACTACGAGCAGTACTTC.

The chain links TRBV19 to TRBJ1-5; no clear D. V shed 1 base and J shed 4 bases, with 14 bases lying between them. Germline values: CDR1 LNHDA, CDR2 SQIVND (reference sequence). The CDR3 spans 16 residues. CDR3: CASSIGPSSGNQPQHF. The CDR3 nucleotides read TGTGCCAGTAGTATAGGGCCGTCGAGCGGGAATCAGCCCCAGCATTTT.

The chain is built from TRBV18 and TRBJ1-3; perhaps TRBD1 as D (6 bases). Trimming took off 2 bases at V and 4 bases at J, with 15 bases between the two ends. The CDR3 consists of 16 residues. Germline assignment: CDR1 KGHSH and CDR2 LQKENI. This chain's CDR3 is CASSPTSGTLGNTIYF. CDR3 in DNA: TGTGCCAGCTCACCAACCTCCGGGACACTCGGAAACACCATATATTTT.

The chain recombines TRBV7-9 with TRBJ1-4, with D uncertain. This CDR3 contains 17 residues. The germline V and J ends were trimmed by 4 bases and 4 bases, with 19 bases remaining between them. Germline V CDR1 and CDR2: SEHNR, FQNEAQ (reference sequence). The CDR3: CASSSPTRGGNNEKLFF. The CDR3 DNA reads TGTGCCAGCAGCTCCCCAACACGAGGTGGTAATAATGAAAAACTGTTTTTT. Complete variable domain (other parts from reference TRBV7-9 and TRBJ1-4): DTGVSQNPRHKITKRGQNVTFRCDPISEHNRLYWYRQTLGQGPEFLTYFQNEAQLEKSRLLSDRFSAERPKGSFSTLEIQRTEQGDSAMYLCASSSPTRGGNNEKLFFGSGTQLSVL.

V and J are TRBV30 and TRBJ1-2; perhaps TRBD1 as D (6 bases). V was cut by 0 bases and J by 6 bases, with 14 bases left in between. The CDR3 has 14 residues. Germline values: CDR1 GTSNPN, CDR2 SVGIG (reference sequence). In DNA form, the CDR3 reads TGTGCCTGGAGTGTACAGGGCACCGGGAATGGCTACACCTTC. This gives the protein CAWSVQGTGNGYTF.

V is TRBV7-8 and J is TRBJ2-2; 8 bases are a match to TRBD2. The CDR3 has 14 amino acids. Germline-derived CDR1 and CDR2 are SGHVS and FQNEAQ. The J segment lost 8 bases and the V segment lost 7 bases, leaving 9 bases of the junction unmatched. CDR3 sequence reads: CASTLGRAVGELFF. CDR3 bases: TGTGCCAGCACCCTCGGGAGGGCCGTGGGGGAGCTGTTTTTT.

V usage is TRBV5-1 and J usage is TRBJ2-5; the match to TRBD2 covers 10 bases. The CDR3 is 14 residues long. Trimming cost V 0 bases and J 4 bases; bases outside gene matches: 0. Germline assignment: CDR1 SGHRS and CDR2 YFSETQ. In DNA form, the CDR3 reads TGCGCCAGCAGCTTGGGACTAGCGGGAGAGACCCAGTACTTC. Translating it yields CASSLGLAGETQYF.

This clone was found once. J is TRBJ2-3 and V is TRBV27; 10 bases align to TRBD2. V shed 5 bases, J shed 2 bases, and the junction held 7 bases outside the gene matches. Germline loops: CDR1 MNHEY, CDR2 SMNVEV (reference sequence). This CDR3 is 16 amino acids long. The CDR3, as DNA: TGTGCCAGCAGTCCGCTCGGACTAGCGGACACAGATACGCAGTATTTT. Translating it yields CASSPLGLADTDTQYF.

The chain is built from TRBV9 and TRBJ2-2, with TRBD2 identical over 7 bases. Germline V gives CDR1 SGDLS, CDR2 YYNGEE. This CDR3 spans 14 amino acids. With V trimmed by 5 bases and J by 8 bases, 9 bases remained unmatched. DNA of the CDR3: TGTGCCAGCAGTAATAGGCGGGAGCGAGGGGAGCTGTTTTTT. It encodes CASSNRRERGELFF.

This chain joins TRBV19 and TRBJ1-2, with TRBD1 matching over 10 bases. The germline gives CDR1 LNHDA, CDR2 SQIVND (reference sequence). V trimming: 7 bases; J trimming: 3 bases; junction bases outside the gene matches: 8. This CDR3 has 15 residues. DNA for the CDR3: TGTGCCAGTACCGATCCCGGGACAGGGGACTATGGCTACACCTTC. Translated: CASTDPGTGDYGYTF.

This clone was seen once. This chain links TRBV28 with TRBJ1-5; D ambiguous. The germline V gene has CDR1 MDHEN and CDR2 SYDVKM. V lost 3 bases, J lost 2 bases, and 11 bases lay in between. The CDR3 length is 15 residues. The CDR3 loop reads CASSLRSNGNQPQHF. Written as DNA, the CDR3 is TGTGCCAGCAGTTTGCGGTCTAATGGCAATCAGCCCCAGCATTTT.

This chain uses TRBV9 with TRBJ2-5, with TRBD1 matching 7 bases. CDR1 and CDR2 (germline): SGDLS, YYNGEE. V shed 4 bases and J 0 bases; nucleotides not matched to a gene: 6. CDR3 length: 15 residues. The CDR3 coding sequence is TGTGCCAGCAGCCCCAGGGGGTACGACCAAGAGACCCAGTACTTC. As protein: CASSPRGYDQETQYF.

V and J are TRBV4-3 and TRBJ2-2, with a weak D call TRBD1 (5 bases). CDR1 LGHNA and CDR2 YSLEER come from the germline V gene. The length of the CDR3 is 15 residues. The germline V and J ends were trimmed by 0 bases and 2 bases, with 7 bases remaining between them. In nucleotides, the CDR3 is TGCGCCAGCAGCCAAGAAGGGGATAACACCGGGGAGCTGTTTTTT. It translates to CASSQEGDNTGELFF.

The chain carries TRBV11-2 and TRBJ2-6; D is ambiguous. Between the trimmed V and J ends, which lost 5 bases and 0 bases, there was a span of 8 bases. CDR1 is SGHAT and CDR2 is FQNNGV in the germline V gene. The CDR3 consists of 15 residues. The CDR3 region is CASSRGSSGANVLTF. The CDR3 DNA sequence: TGTGCCAGCAGCCGCGGCTCCTCTGGGGCCAACGTCCTGACTTTC.